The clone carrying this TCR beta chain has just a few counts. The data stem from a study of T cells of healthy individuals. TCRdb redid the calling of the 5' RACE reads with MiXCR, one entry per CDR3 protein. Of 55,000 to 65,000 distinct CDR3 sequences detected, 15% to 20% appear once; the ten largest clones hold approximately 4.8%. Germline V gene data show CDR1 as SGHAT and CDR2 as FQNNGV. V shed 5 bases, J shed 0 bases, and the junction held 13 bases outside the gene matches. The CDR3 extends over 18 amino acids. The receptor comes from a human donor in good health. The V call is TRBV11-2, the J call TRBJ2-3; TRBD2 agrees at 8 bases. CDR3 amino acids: CASSPFGRGRPSTDTQYF. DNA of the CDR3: TGTGCCAGCAGCCCCTTCGGGAGGGGTCGACCTAGCACAGATACGCAGTATTTT.